These 28 T cell receptor beta chains came from one sample sequenced in a study of shared clonotypes between healthy human individuals. Libraries were prepared by immunoSEQ multiplex PCR; TCRdb keeps only in-frame clonotypes and omits some of them. The sample has more than 2,000,000 clones; approximately 93% are singletons. What was sequenced was naive CD4+ T cells from PBMCs. Subset defined: CD45RA+ positively selected. Receptors were obtained from a young man in good health. Some clones in this sample may be carry-over from other donors' samples.

On this clone: The same CDR3 can be traced to other DNA sequences in this sample. The chain carries TRBV28 and TRBJ2-7; 9 bases fit TRBD1. CDR3 size: 15 residues. Trimming removed 4 bases from V and 3 bases from J; junction bases left unmatched: 7. From germline, CDR1 is MDHEN and CDR2 SYDVKM. The CDR3 DNA reads as TGTGCCAGCAGTTCGCCCGGACAGGGGAGCTACGAGCAGTACTTC. Protein sequence: CASSSPGQGSYEQYF. Full variable domain (outside the CDR3, taken from reference TRBV28 and TRBJ2-7): DVKVTQSSRYLVKRTGEKVFLECVQDMDHENMFWYRQDPGLGLRLIYFSYDVKMKEKGDIPEGYSVSREKKERFSLILESASTNQTSMYLCASSSPGQGSYEQYFGPGTRLTVT.

This chain joins TRBV4-1 and TRBJ2-7; tentatively, D is TRBD2 (6 bases). Germline V lookup: CDR1 MGHRA, CDR2 YSYEKL. The CDR3 extends over 17 amino acids. Trimming removed 3 bases at V and 4 bases at J, with 22 bases between. CDR3 nucleotides: TGCGCCAGCAGCCAGCCAGCCGGGACTGGCCCTACGTACGAGCAGTACTTC. It specifies CASSQPAGTGPTYEQYF.

The CDR3 DNA follows: TGTGCCAGCAGCCAAGATCCAGGGTGGTATGGCTACACCTTC. Amino acid sequence: CASSQDPGWYGYTF. The chain joins TRBV4-2 to TRBJ1-2; a possible D gene is TRBD1 (5 bases). V was trimmed by 0 bases and J by 5 bases, leaving 10 bases between them. The CDR3 consists of 14 residues. The germline V gene has CDR1 LGHNA and CDR2 YNFKEQ.

This rearrangement joins TRBV7-2 to TRBJ2-1; D is ambiguous. V was shortened by 10 bases and J by 0 bases, with 10 bases between the two germline ends. Germline CDR1 and CDR2: SGHTA and FQGNSA. This CDR3 is built from 13 residues. The CDR3 spells CATQSSSYNEQFF. In DNA, the CDR3 is TGTGCCACACAGTCGAGCTCCTACAATGAGCAGTTCTTC.

J is TRBJ1-2 and V is TRBV6-1; possible D gene TRBD1, 6 bases. There are 15 residues in the CDR3. V shed 7 bases and J shed 0 bases, with 15 bases lying between them. Germline V gene lookup returns CDR1 MNHNS and CDR2 SASEGT. As DNA, the CDR3 is TGTGCCAGCAAAATACAGGGTTCGGCTAACTATGGCTACACCTTC. It encodes CASKIQGSANYGYTF.

This chain links TRBV18 with TRBJ2-7, with D maybe TRBD1 (5 bases). V lost 3 bases to trimming and J lost 1 base, with 13 bases between them. From germline, CDR1 is KGHSH and CDR2 LQKENI. The CDR3 spans 15 residues. CDR3 sequence reads: CASSPRQTHSYEQYF. The CDR3 DNA follows: TGTGCCAGCTCACCGCGACAGACCCATTCCTACGAGCAGTACTTC.

The chain combines TRBV6-1 with TRBJ2-3; D not resolved. The germline V and J ends were trimmed by 6 bases and 0 bases, with 10 bases remaining between them. The CDR3 runs 14 residues. Germline lookup yields CDR1 MNHNS and CDR2 SASEGT. CDR3 sequence reads: CASSPAQSTDTQYF. CDR3 nucleotides: TGTGCCAGCAGCCCAGCGCAAAGCACAGATACGCAGTATTTT.

The CDR3 DNA is TGTGCCAGCAGCCAAGAACCTAGCTCCACAGATACGCAGTATTTT. It yields the protein CASSQEPSSTDTQYF. The chain uses TRBV4-2 and TRBJ2-3; tentatively, D is TRBD2 (5 bases). The germline V gene encodes CDR1 LGHNA and CDR2 YNFKEQ. Trimming took off 0 bases at V and 2 bases at J, with 9 bases between the two ends. This CDR3 region has 15 residues.

The chain carries TRBV30 and TRBJ1-4, with D unresolved. The length of the CDR3 is 15 residues. The ends were cut back, 0 bases at V and 5 bases at J, with 13 bases in the middle. Germline V gives CDR1 GTSNPN, CDR2 SVGIG (reference sequence). The CDR3 DNA reads TGTGCCTGGAGTGTAATTTTGGGCCACAATGAAAAACTGTTTTTT. It codes for CAWSVILGHNEKLFF.

The V gene is TRBV25-1, the J gene TRBJ2-7; no reliable D call. The CDR3 loop spans 12 amino acids. The germline gives CDR1 MGHDK, CDR2 SYGVNS. The V end was cut by 6 bases, the J end by 3 bases, with 9 bases between. CDR3 sequence reads: CASRGLIYEQYF. As DNA, the CDR3 is TGTGCCAGCAGAGGCCTTATCTACGAGCAGTACTTC.

The chain links TRBV5-1 to TRBJ1-2; no clear D gene. The germline V and J ends were trimmed by 0 bases and 9 bases, with 15 bases remaining between them. Germline loops: CDR1 SGHRS, CDR2 YFSETQ. CDR3 length: 14 amino acids. The CDR3: CASSLELQMGSYTF. The CDR3 DNA reads TGCGCCAGCAGCTTGGAACTTCAGATGGGTAGCTACACCTTC.

V usage is TRBV2 and J usage is TRBJ2-2; 9 nucleotides match TRBD2. Germline-derived CDR1 and CDR2 are SNHLY and FYNNEI. The CDR3 loop spans 16 amino acids. The J segment lost 4 bases and the V segment lost 2 bases, leaving 5 bases of the junction unmatched. CDR3 loop: CASSEKRGASTGELFF. CDR3 nucleotide sequence: TGTGCCAGCAGTGAAAAGCGGGGGGCGAGCACCGGGGAGCTGTTTTTT.

As regards this clone: The sample contains more than one DNA sequence encoding this CDR3. CDR3 sequence: CASSRPGEKLFF. CDR3 coding DNA: TGTGCCAGCAGCCGGCCGGGTGAAAAACTGTTTTTT. This chain connects TRBV28 to TRBJ1-4; D is unclear. The CDR3 is 12 residues long. Between the trimmed V and J ends, which lost 6 bases and 7 bases, there was a span of 9 bases. CDR1 and CDR2 from the germline V gene are MDHEN and SYDVKM.

This chain links TRBV7-9 with TRBJ2-7; 8 nucleotides match TRBD1. The CDR3 totals 14 residues. Germline loops: CDR1 SEHNR, CDR2 FQNEAQ (reference sequence). V shed 4 bases, J shed 4 bases, and the junction held 6 bases outside the gene matches. The CDR3 nucleotides read TGTGCCAGCAGCTACGGCGACAGGGGATACGAGCAGTACTTC. This sequence encodes CASSYGDRGYEQYF.

This chain uses TRBV2 with TRBJ2-3; either TRBD1 or TRBD2 may fit D (5 bases each). This CDR3 is 14 amino acids long. V lost 6 bases and J lost 4, with 14 bases in between. Germline-derived CDR1 and CDR2 are SNHLY and FYNNEI. The CDR3 DNA reads TGTGCCAGCAGGGGAGACAGCGGAGCAGATACGCAGTATTTT. It yields the protein CASRGDSGADTQYF.

This chain connects TRBV7-8 to TRBJ2-3; D ambiguous. V lost 5 bases and J lost 4, with 10 bases in between. There are 13 residues in the CDR3. The germline V gene encodes CDR1 SGHVS and CDR2 FQNEAQ. CDR3 DNA: TGTGCCAGCAGCCGCAAATCCTCAGATACGCAGTATTTT. This codes for CASSRKSSDTQYF.

The chain combines TRBV5-1 with TRBJ2-4; D could derive from TRBD1 or TRBD2 (5 bases each). This CDR3 region has 13 residues. Germline V gives CDR1 SGHRS, CDR2 YFSETQ. V lost 4 bases and J 11 bases, leaving 16 bases between the germline ends. CDR3 amino acids: CASSAGLRGLQYF. The DNA of the CDR3 is TGCGCCAGCAGCGCCGGGTTGAGGGGCCTTCAGTACTTC.

The chain couples TRBV6-6 to TRBJ1-2; no clear D gene. The CDR3 has 13 residues. V was shortened by 7 bases and J by 4 bases, with 13 bases between the two germline ends. Germline CDR1 and CDR2: MNHNY and SVGAGI (reference sequence). In DNA, the CDR3 is TGTGCCAGCAATGTTGGCAGTACCTATGGCTACACCTTC. Its protein product is CASNVGSTYGYTF.

The chain carries TRBV30 and TRBJ1-3; no definite D call. Trimming pared 2 bases from V and 0 bases from J, leaving 8 bases between. From germline, CDR1 is GTSNPN and CDR2 SVGIG (reference sequence). The CDR3 consists of 14 residues. CDR3 sequence reads: CAWSSSSSGNTIYF. CDR3 coding DNA: TGTGCCTGGAGTTCATCGAGCTCTGGAAACACCATATATTTT.

CDR3 loop: CASSQARGDGYTF. The CDR3 nucleotides are TGTGCCAGCAGCCAAGCTCGGGGGGACGGCTACACCTTC. V and J are TRBV4-2 and TRBJ1-2, with a possible D match to TRBD1 (5 bases). The CDR3 consists of 13 residues. The V end was cut by 1 base, the J end by 8 bases, with 11 bases between. Germline V gene lookup returns CDR1 LGHNA and CDR2 YNFKEQ.

This chain connects TRBV27 to TRBJ2-7; a weak D match, TRBD1 (5 bases). There are 12 residues in the CDR3. Trimming took 5 bases from V and 3 from J, leaving 8 bases between them. The germline V gene has CDR1 MNHEY and CDR2 SMNVEV (reference sequence). CDR3 nucleotides: TGTGCCAGCAGTATCAGGGACTACGAGCAGTACTTC. Its translation: CASSIRDYEQYF.

This chain connects TRBV11-2 to TRBJ2-6; tentative D call: TRBD2 (5 bases). Germline CDR1 is SGHAT and CDR2 is FQNNGV. CDR3 length: 16 amino acids. Trimming shortened V by 5 bases and J by 2 bases, and 13 bases separated the two germline ends. The CDR3 region has the DNA TGTGCCAGCAGCCCCTTAGGACTGACTGGGGCCAACGTCCTGACTTTC. It specifies CASSPLGLTGANVLTF.

V and J are TRBV7-6 and TRBJ1-3; D is unresolved. V lost 4 bases to trimming and J lost 3 bases, with 4 bases between them. The CDR3 totals 12 residues. Germline-derived CDR1 and CDR2 are SGHVS and FNYEAQ. The CDR3 DNA follows: TGTGCCAGCAGCTCAGTTGGAAACACCATATATTTT. This sequence encodes CASSSVGNTIYF.

The chain combines TRBV7-3 with TRBJ2-7, with a possible D match to TRBD2 (6 bases). CDR1 is SGHTA, CDR2 FQGTGA, per germline. V shed 5 bases and J shed 3 bases, with 17 bases lying between them. The CDR3 is made up of 15 amino acids. The CDR3 loop is CASSVAGTTFYEQYF. The DNA for the CDR3 is TGTGCCAGCAGCGTCGCGGGAACCACCTTCTACGAGCAGTACTTC.

The CDR3 DNA reads TGCAGCGTAAGAATCGCGACAGGACCTTACGAGCAGTACTTC. Its protein product is CSVRIATGPYEQYF. The rearrangement links TRBV29-1 to TRBJ2-7; perhaps TRBD1 as D (6 bases). CDR3 size: 14 residues. V was cut by 6 bases and J by 4 bases, with 19 bases left in between. The V gene's germline CDR1 is SQVTM and CDR2 ANQGSEA.

This clone was seen once. The CDR3 nucleotides read TGTGCTAGTGGTTTCGTCCGAGTATCCCGGGACAGGGAGCCACCTACAGATACGCAGTATTTT. Protein: CASGFVRVSRDREPPTDTQYF. The chain couples TRBV12-5 to TRBJ2-3, with 9 bases lining up with TRBD1. Germline V gives CDR1 LGHNT, CDR2 FRNRAP. The length of the CDR3 is 21 residues. V lost 3 bases, J lost 3 bases, and 22 bases stayed unmatched.

V is TRBV4-3 and J is TRBJ1-1; 7 nucleotides match TRBD1. Germline V gene lookup returns CDR1 LGHNA and CDR2 YSLEER. Trimming cost V 5 bases and J 1 base; bases outside gene matches: 7. The CDR3 has 15 residues. For the CDR3, the DNA is TGCGCCAGCAGCGGAACAGGGGTGACGAACACTGAAGCTTTCTTT. Protein: CASSGTGVTNTEAFF.

The chain uses TRBV6-1 and TRBJ1-1; 7 positions agree with TRBD1. V shed 2 bases and J 2 bases; nucleotides not matched to a gene: 5. The CDR3 totals 15 residues. Germline V gene sequence: CDR1 MNHNS, CDR2 SASEGT. CDR3 sequence: CASSEPGQPNTEAFF. DNA of the CDR3: TGTGCCAGCAGTGAACCGGGACAGCCTAACACTGAAGCTTTCTTT.